The clone carrying this TCR beta chain was seen only a few times. Its antigen is not known. This entry belongs to a study of T cells in Graves' hyperthyroidism and ophthalmopathy. Study findings and constraints: Most thyroid clonotypes that were expanded above 0.001 also turned up in blood.

After removal of 7 bases from V and 2 bases from J, the junction contained 7 bases not matched to a gene. CDR1 and CDR2 from the germline V gene are SNHLY and FYNNEI. This CDR3 contains 15 residues. RNA transcripts served as the template for amplifying TCR beta CDR3 regions. The HTBI set primed first-round TCR CDR3 RT-PCR. TCRdb re-called the multiplex PCR reads with MiXCR, one entry per CDR3 protein. The table lists hundreds of thousands of distinct CDR3 sequences, 14% to 15% of them singletons. Patients were excluded because of uncontrolled infection, other autoimmune disease, pregnancy or lactation.

The TCR comes from a man aged 18 to 30 with Graves' ophthalmopathy. The V call is TRBV2, the J call TRBJ2-3; 9 positions agree with TRBD2. The material sequenced was blood. The CDR3 sequence is CASKRLAEPTDTQYF. DNA of the CDR3: TGTGCCAGCAAGAGACTAGCGGAACCCACAGATACGCAGTATTTT. Drawing the rest from reference TRBV2 and TRBJ2-3, the complete variable domain is EPEVTQTPSHQVTQMGQEVILRCVPISNHLYFYWYRQILGQKVEFLVSFYNNEISEKSEIFDDQFSVERPDGSNFTLKIRSTKLEDSAMYFCASKRLAEPTDTQYFGPGTRLTVL.